The source of this T cell receptor (delta chain) is a study of gamma-delta T cells after stem cell transplantation. The germline V gene has CDR1 GEAIGNYY and CDR2 EKD. Trimming took 3 bases from V and 0 from J; bases not matched to a gene: 10. The CDR3 spans 17 residues. TCRdb made new clone calls on the RT-PCR reads using CATT. The sample carries over a thousand delta-chain clones, roughly 12% recorded once. V usage is TRDV2 and J usage is TRDJ1; 9 bases fit TRDD3. The receptor was isolated from a human donor. It is not recorded whose cells these are; they may come from a transplant donor. The sequenced sample was gamma-delta T cells. CDR3 sequence reads: CACDSLTGGHYTDKLIF. CDR3 nucleotide sequence: TGTGCCTGTGACTCCCTCACTGGGGGACACTACACCGATAAACTCATCTTT.